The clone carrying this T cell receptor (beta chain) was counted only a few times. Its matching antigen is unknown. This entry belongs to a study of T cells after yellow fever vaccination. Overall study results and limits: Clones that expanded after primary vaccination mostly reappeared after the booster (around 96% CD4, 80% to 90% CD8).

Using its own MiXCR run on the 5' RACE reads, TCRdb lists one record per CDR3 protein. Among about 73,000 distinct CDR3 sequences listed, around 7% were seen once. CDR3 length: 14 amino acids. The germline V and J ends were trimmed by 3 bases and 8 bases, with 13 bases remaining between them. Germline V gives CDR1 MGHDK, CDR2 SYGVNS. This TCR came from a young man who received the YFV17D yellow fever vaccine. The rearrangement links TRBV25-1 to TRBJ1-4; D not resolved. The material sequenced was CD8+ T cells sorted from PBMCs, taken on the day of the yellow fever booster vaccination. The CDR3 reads CASSDLGVGEKLFF. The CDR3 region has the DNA TGTGCCAGCAGTGATCTCGGGGTCGGGGAAAAACTGTTTTTT.